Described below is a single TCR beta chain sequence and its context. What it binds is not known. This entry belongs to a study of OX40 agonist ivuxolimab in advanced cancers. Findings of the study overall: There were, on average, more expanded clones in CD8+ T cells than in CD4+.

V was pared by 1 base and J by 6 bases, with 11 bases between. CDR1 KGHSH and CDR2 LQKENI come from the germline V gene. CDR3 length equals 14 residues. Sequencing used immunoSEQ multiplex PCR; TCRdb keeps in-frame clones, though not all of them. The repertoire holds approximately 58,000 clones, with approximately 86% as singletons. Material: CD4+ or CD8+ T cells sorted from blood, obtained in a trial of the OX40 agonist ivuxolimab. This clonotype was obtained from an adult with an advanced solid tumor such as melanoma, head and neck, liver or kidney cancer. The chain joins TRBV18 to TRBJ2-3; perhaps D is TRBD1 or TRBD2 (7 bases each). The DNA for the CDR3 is TGTGCCAGCTCACCACTTCAGGGGGGGGATACGCAGTATTTT. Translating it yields CASSPLQGGDTQYF.